This T cell receptor beta chain was sequenced during a study of blood T cells in healthy people across ages. V lost 7 bases, J lost 2 bases, and 5 bases stayed unmatched. In germline, CDR1 is SNHLY, CDR2 FYNNEI. This CDR3 has 14 residues. Donors each provided 7.5 to 10 milliliters of peripheral blood. This clonotype was observed a few times. Its antigen is currently unknown. Study-level points and caveats: As naive T cell percentage varied, TCR beta diversity correlated strongly with it. Diversity of TCR beta per million T cells declined in a roughly linear way with age.

A sample-barcoded 5' primer and a J-beta primer mix were used in a second PCR of roughly 7 to 11 cycles. Each single sample gave us at least 2.5 million CDR3-containing paired-end reads. TCRdb reanalysed the 5' RACE reads using MiXCR and keeps one entry per CDR3 protein. The sample includes approximately 900,000 distinct CDR3 sequences, almost 30% of them seen just once. These same data were also listed under a study on T cells of mothers and their children.

This chain links TRBV2 with TRBJ2-7, with 10 bases aligning to TRBD2. The receptor was derived from a woman aged 40 to 55 in good health. Sequenced input: blood. The CDR3 bases are TGTGCCAGCAAAACTAGCGGGGTAACCTACGAGCAGTACTTC. This gives the protein CASKTSGVTYEQYF. Full variable domain (missing parts from reference TRBV2 and TRBJ2-7): EPEVTQTPSHQVTQMGQEVILRCVPISNHLYFYWYRQILGQKVEFLVSFYNNEISEKSEIFDDQFSVERPDGSNFTLKIRSTKLEDSAMYFCASKTSGVTYEQYFGPGTRLTVT.